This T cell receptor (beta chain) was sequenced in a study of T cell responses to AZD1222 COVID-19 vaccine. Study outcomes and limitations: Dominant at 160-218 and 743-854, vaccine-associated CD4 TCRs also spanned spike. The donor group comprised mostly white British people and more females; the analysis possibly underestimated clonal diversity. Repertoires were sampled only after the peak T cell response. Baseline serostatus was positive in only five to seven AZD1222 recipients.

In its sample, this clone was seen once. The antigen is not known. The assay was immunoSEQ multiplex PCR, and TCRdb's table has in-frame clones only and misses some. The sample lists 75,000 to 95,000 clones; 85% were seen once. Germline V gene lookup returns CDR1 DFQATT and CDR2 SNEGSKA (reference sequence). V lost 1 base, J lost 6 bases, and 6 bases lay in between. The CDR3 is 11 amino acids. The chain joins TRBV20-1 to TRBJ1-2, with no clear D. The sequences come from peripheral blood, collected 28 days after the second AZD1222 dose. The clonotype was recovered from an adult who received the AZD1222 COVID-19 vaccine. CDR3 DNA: TGCAGTGCTAGAGGTACGAATGGCTACACCTTC. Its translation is CSARGTNGYTF.